This T cell receptor (beta chain) derives from a study of T cell repertoires in cytomegalovirus infection. Study summary: Well-studied HLA-B-restricted CMV epitopes were used in the study alongside recently identified HLA-C-restricted ones. Signatures in public TCR beta sequences pointed to both CMV infection and matching HLA type.

Germline CDR1 and CDR2: MNHEY and SMNVEV (reference sequence). The CDR3 length is 16 residues. Trimming removed 3 bases from V and 1 base from J; junction bases left unmatched: 7. Concerning this clonotype: Its antigen is still unknown.

Study results and limitations: Dominant in the ex vivo response were TCR beta clonotypes restricted by HLA-C and specific for CMV.

TCRdb re-called the reads with MiXCR, one entry per CDR3 protein. Among roughly 700,000 distinct CDR3 sequences, 30% to 35% were seen once, and the ten largest hold about 18%. This specimen consisted of cultured PBMCs, obtained from culture after CMV antigen stimulation. The rearrangement links TRBV27 to TRBJ1-1; TRBD1 matches 8 bases. The clonotype comes from a human donor in good health (CMV status not recorded). Some clones in this sample may be carry-over from other donors' samples. In DNA, the CDR3 is TGTGCCAGCAGTTTGACAGGGGCGCGGCGGAACACTGAAGCTTTCTTT. Translated: CASSLTGARRNTEAFF.